This is a list of T cell receptor beta chains from one sample in a study of early T cells in non-severe SARS-CoV-2 infection. TCRdb recomputed calls from the 5' RACE reads with MiXCR, one row per CDR3 protein. The sample has fewer than 40,000 distinct CDR3 sequences, around 3.9% seen once. The source material was whole blood. The receptors were gathered from an adult who was a healthcare worker with PCR-confirmed SARS-CoV-2 infection or an uninfected control (not recorded which). Both conserved end residues are part of each CDR3. A D gene is named only where the DNA matches it firmly. Rows may omit the clone size; those that give it use once, few, many or a size class.

d_gene,v_gene,abundance,j_gene,CDR3aa,CDR3nt
-,TRBV10-3,many,TRBJ1-1,CAISLDSSNTEAFF,TGTGCCATCAGTCTGGACTCTTCGAACACTGAAGCTTTCTTT
-,TRBV5-5,few,TRBJ2-4,CASSLKGDQHIQYF,TGTGCCAGCAGCTTGAAAGGAGACCAGCACATTCAGTACTTC
TRBD1,TRBV10-3,many,TRBJ2-7,CASQGGTGFYEQYF,TGTGCCTCCCAGGGCGGGACAGGTTTCTACGAGCAGTACTTC
TRBD1,TRBV7-9,many,TRBJ2-5,CASSGQGETQYF,TGTGCCAGCAGTGGACAGGGGGAGACCCAGTACTTC
-,TRBV14,few,TRBJ1-4,CASSQRGINEKLFF,TGTGCCAGCAGCCAAAGGGGGATTAATGAAAAACTGTTTTTT
TRBD1,TRBV18,many,TRBJ2-3,CASSRSRITGASTDTQYF,TGTGCCAGCTCACGATCCCGAATCACAGGGGCCTCCACAGATACGCAGTATTTT
-,TRBV19,many,TRBJ2-3,CASSRVTGASLNTQYF,TGTGCCAGTAGTAGGGTGACGGGAGCGAGCCTTAATACGCAGTATTTT
TRBD2,TRBV10-3,many,TRBJ2-7,CAIRGSTSRPLEQYF,TGTGCCATCAGGGGATCGACTAGCCGGCCCCTCGAGCAGTACTTC
TRBD2,TRBV25-1,-,TRBJ2-7,CASSGLAGRYEQYF,TGTGCCAGCAGTGGACTAGCGGGCCGGTACGAGCAGTACTTC
-,TRBV24-1,-,TRBJ2-1,CATSLGARYNEQFF,TGTGCCACCAGTCTGGGGGCGAGGTACAATGAGCAGTTCTTC
TRBD1,TRBV6-2/TRBV6-3,many,TRBJ1-5,CASSYSRTGGQRSNQPQHF,TGTGCCAGCAGTTACTCTCGGACAGGGGGTCAGCGAAGCAATCAGCCCCAGCATTTT
TRBD2,TRBV7-2,few,TRBJ2-1,CASFPGTTSYNEQFF,TGTGCCAGCTTCCCAGGGACTACTTCATACAATGAGCAGTTCTTC
TRBD1,TRBV7-3,many,TRBJ2-3,CASSLSPGQGFADTQYF,TGTGCCAGCAGCTTATCGCCGGGACAGGGTTTTGCAGATACGCAGTATTTT
TRBD1,TRBV28,few,TRBJ2-7,CASSLWTGGSYEQYF,TGTGCCAGCAGCCTATGGACAGGGGGCTCCTACGAGCAGTACTTC
-,TRBV5-1,many,TRBJ1-3,CASSLGWTPAGNTIYF,TGCGCCAGCTCCCTTGGCTGGACGCCGGCTGGAAACACCATATATTTT
-,TRBV4-3,many,TRBJ1-1,CASSQEAGRTEAFF,TGCGCCAGCAGCCAAGAGGCAGGGAGAACTGAAGCTTTCTTT
-,TRBV14,many,TRBJ2-2,CASSQEIRGVRTGELFF,TGTGCCAGCAGCCAAGAGATCAGGGGCGTTAGAACCGGGGAGCTGTTTTTT
TRBD1,TRBV5-1,many,TRBJ2-7,CASSVPGQNYEQYF,TGCGCCAGCAGCGTACCGGGACAGAACTACGAGCAGTACTTC
-,TRBV7-6,many,TRBJ2-6,CASTLGREDRTPTGANVLTF,TGTGCCAGCACTCTGGGGAGAGAGGACCGGACCCCAACTGGGGCCAACGTCCTGACTTTC
-,TRBV5-1,once,TRBJ1-3,CASSGGSSGNTIYF,TGCGCCAGCAGCGGAGGAAGCTCTGGAAACACCATATATTTT
-,TRBV3-1,few,TRBJ2-7,CASSERGVGTYEQYF,TGTGCCAGCAGCGAAAGAGGAGTAGGGACCTACGAGCAGTACTTC
TRBD1,TRBV29-1,many,TRBJ1-1,CSVEWTGVTEAFF,TGCAGCGTTGAATGGACAGGGGTGACTGAAGCTTTCTTT
-,TRBV6-5,many,TRBJ1-1,CASSFQGSIGTEAFF,TGTGCCAGCAGTTTCCAGGGCAGTATAGGCACTGAAGCTTTCTTT
-,TRBV28,few,TRBJ2-1,CASHLAGALIF,TGTGCCAGCCATCTGGCAGGAGCCTTGATATTC
TRBD1,TRBV12-3/TRBV12-4,medium-sized,TRBJ2-7,CASSLKGQGIHEQYF,TGTGCCAGCAGTTTAAAGGGACAGGGGATCCACGAGCAGTACTTC
-,TRBV29-1,-,TRBJ1-1,CSVDWVAEAFF,TGCAGCGTTGACTGGGTAGCTGAAGCTTTCTTT
TRBD1,TRBV4-1,many,TRBJ2-6,CASSLDRDAAGANVLTF,TGCGCCAGCAGCCTAGACAGGGATGCTGCTGGGGCCAACGTCCTGACTTTC
-,TRBV7-6,few,TRBJ2-7,CTSSLEAVYEQYF,TGTACCAGCAGCTTAGAGGCAGTTTACGAGCAGTACTTT
-,TRBV9,many,TRBJ1-1,CASSVVGTLETEAFF,TGTGCCAGCAGCGTAGTGGGCACCCTGGAGACTGAAGCTTTCTTT
-,TRBV30,many,TRBJ2-7,CALHQGGGQYF,TGTGCCTTACACCAGGGGGGAGGGCAGTACTTC
-,TRBV2,many,TRBJ1-6,CASSEAPYNSPLHF,TGTGCCAGCAGTGAAGCCCCCTATAATTCACCCCTCCACTTT
TRBD1,TRBV5-4,few,TRBJ2-3,CASSLVRDRAMDTQYF,TGTGCCAGCAGCTTGGTTCGGGACAGGGCTATGGATACGCAGTATTTT
TRBD1,TRBV20-1,few,TRBJ2-2,CSASLPGTGYTGELFF,TGCAGTGCTAGCCTCCCCGGGACAGGATACACCGGGGAGCTGTTTTTT
TRBD1,TRBV19,many,TRBJ2-7,CASTEGTASYEQYF,TGTGCCAGTACCGAAGGGACAGCTTCCTACGAGCAGTACTTC
-,TRBV7-2,many,TRBJ1-5,CASSLRGNQPQHF,TGTGCCAGCAGCTTAAGGGGAAATCAGCCCCAGCATTTT
TRBD2,TRBV6-5,many,TRBJ2-3,CASSSWTSGSSTDTQYF,TGTGCCAGCAGTTCCTGGACTAGCGGGTCTAGCACAGATACGCAGTATTTT
-,TRBV7-9,many,TRBJ1-5,CASSLENQPQHF,TGTGCCAGCAGCTTAGAGAATCAGCCCCAGCATTTT
TRBD1,TRBV5-1,-,TRBJ2-7,CASSSSRDSSYEQYF,TGCGCCAGCAGCTCCTCCCGGGACAGCTCCTACGAGCAGTACTTC
-,TRBV6-2/TRBV6-3,many,TRBJ2-1,CASSYGSYEQFF,TGTGCCAGCAGTTACGGTAGCTATGAGCAGTTCTTC
-,TRBV12-3/TRBV12-4,many,TRBJ1-2,CASSIHGNYGYTF,TGTGCCAGCAGCATACACGGAAACTATGGCTACACCTTC